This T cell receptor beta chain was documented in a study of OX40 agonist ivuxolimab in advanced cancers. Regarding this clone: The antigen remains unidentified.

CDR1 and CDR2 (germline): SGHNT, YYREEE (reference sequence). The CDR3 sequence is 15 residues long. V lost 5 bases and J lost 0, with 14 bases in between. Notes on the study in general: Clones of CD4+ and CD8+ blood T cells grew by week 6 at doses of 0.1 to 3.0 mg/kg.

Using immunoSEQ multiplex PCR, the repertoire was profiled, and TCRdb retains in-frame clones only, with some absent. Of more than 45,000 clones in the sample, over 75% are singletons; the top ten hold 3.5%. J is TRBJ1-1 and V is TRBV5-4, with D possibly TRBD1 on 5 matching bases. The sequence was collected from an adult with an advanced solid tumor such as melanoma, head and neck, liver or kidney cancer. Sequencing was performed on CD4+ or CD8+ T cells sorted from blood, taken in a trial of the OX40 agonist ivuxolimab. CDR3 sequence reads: CASRTQGSMNTEAFF. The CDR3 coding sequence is TGTGCCAGCAGAACCCAGGGTAGCATGAACACTGAAGCTTTCTTT.